Listed below are T cell receptor beta chains from one sample, sequenced in a study of shared clonotypes between healthy human individuals. The table came from immunoSEQ multiplex PCR; TCRdb's copy has only in-frame clones and leaves some out. The top ten hold more than 1.5% of the sample, which has around 700,000 clones, approximately 79% seen once. Sequenced sample: memory CD4+ T cells sorted from blood. These receptors were taken from a woman aged 25 to 45 in good health. Each CDR3 is given with its conserved first and last residue. D genes are given only for firm matches. Clone size is stated in some rows and not others, as once, few, many or a class when expanded.

size | D | J | V | DNA | CDR3
. | TRBD1 | TRBJ1-5 | TRBV30 | TGTGCCTGTTTGAAGGGACAGGGGGCTGAAAGAAGGTGGGATCAGCCCCAGCATTTT | CACLKGQGAERRWDQPQHF
. | TRBD2 | TRBJ2-1 | TRBV5-1 | TGCGCCAGCAGCTTGGATATTAGCGGGAGGGGTTTTGATGAGCAGTTCTTC | CASSLDISGRGFDEQFF
few | . | TRBJ2-1 | TRBV14 | TGTGCCAGCAGCCAAGTAGCCGGGGCCAAGCAGTTCTTC | CASSQVAGAKQFF
. | . | TRBJ2-1 | TRBV19 | TGTGCCAGTAGTAGCGCTGCCCAAATCGGTCGCTTGTTCTTC | CASSSAAQIGRLFF
. | . | TRBJ2-3 | TRBV7-9 | TGTGCCAGCAGCTTAGCGCTCCGGGACTTCACAGATACGCAGTATTTT | CASSLALRDFTDTQYF
. | . | TRBJ1-4 | TRBV19 | TGTGCCAGTAGTATTCAGGCCAGCAAGCTTGAAAAACTGTTTTTT | CASSIQASKLEKLFF
. | TRBD2 | TRBJ2-5 | TRBV28 | TGTGCCAGCAGTTTAGGGAGGGTCCAAGAGACCCAGTACTTC | CASSLGRVQETQYF
. | TRBD1 | TRBJ2-4 | TRBV9 | TGTGCCAGCAGCGTAGCGTTGGACAGGCTGGGCATTCAGTACTTC | CASSVALDRLGIQYF
once | . | TRBJ1-4 | TRBV6-6 | TGTGCCAGCAGCCAAAACAGGGAAGGGAAACTGTTTTTT | CASSQNREGKLFF
. | . | TRBJ2-1 | TRBV15 | TGTGCCACCAGCAGAAACACACAGGTACCTGCTTTCTTC | CATSRNTQVPAFF
. | . | TRBJ1-2 | TRBV6-1 | TGTGCCAGCCGGTTAGACTATGGCTACACCTTC | CASRLDYGYTF
. | . | TRBJ1-1 | TRBV18 | TGTGCCAGCTCCCAGGGACAGAACACTGAAGCTTTCTTT | CASSQGQNTEAFF
. | TRBD1 | TRBJ1-1 | TRBV7-9 | TGTGCCAGCAGCCAACCAAAGGAATACAGGGGCAAGAACACTGAAGCTTTCTTT | CASSQPKEYRGKNTEAFF
. | . | TRBJ1-3 | TRBV5-1 | TGCGCCAGCAGCTTCCCGGGGGCTGGAAACACCATATATTTT | CASSFPGAGNTIYF
. | TRBD1 | TRBJ1-2 | TRBV28 | TGTGCCAGCAGTTTCAATAGACAGGGAAATTTACATGGCTACACCTTC | CASSFNRQGNLHGYTF
once | TRBD1 | TRBJ2-2 | TRBV7-2 | TGTGCCAGCAGCCCACAGGGGTTCACCGGGGAGCTGTTTTTT | CASSPQGFTGELFF
. | TRBD2 | TRBJ2-7 | TRBV5-5 | TGTGCCAGCAGCGCACAACTAGCGGGAGTCGAGAACGAGCAGTACTTC | CASSAQLAGVENEQYF
many | . | TRBJ1-5 | TRBV2 | TGTGCCAGCAAGGGGAATAGCAATCAGCCCCAGCATTTT | CASKGNSNQPQHF
. | . | TRBJ2-7 | TRBV28 | TGTGCCAGCAGTTCCCCCGACTACGAGCAGTACTTC | CASSSPDYEQYF
. | . | TRBJ1-2 | TRBV9 | TGTGCCAGCAGCGAATCCACGGGTAACTATGGCTACACCTTC | CASSESTGNYGYTF
. | TRBD2 | TRBJ2-2 | TRBV19 | TGTGCCAGTAGTACAGGGACTAGTCTGAACACCGGGGAGCTGTTTTTT | CASSTGTSLNTGELFF
. | . | TRBJ1-1 | TRBV12-5 | TGTGCTAGTGCAAAGGGGGGGTCTGAAGCTTTCTTT | CASAKGGSEAFF
. | . | TRBJ1-2 | TRBV27 | TGTGCCAGCAGCCCCCAGACATCGAGAGACTATGGCTACACCTTC | CASSPQTSRDYGYTF
. | . | TRBJ2-3 | TRBV7-8 | TGTGCCAGCAGCTCTACCCGCCTTAGCACAGATACGCAGTATTTT | CASSSTRLSTDTQYF
. | TRBD1 | TRBJ2-1 | TRBV28 | TGTGCCAGCAGTTTAGGACAGGTGCCAAACAATGAGCAGTTCTTC | CASSLGQVPNNEQFF
. | . | TRBJ1-1 | TRBV27 | TGTGCCAGCAGTGCAGTCCCCAAGGGGTTTAGCACTGAAGCTTTCTTT | CASSAVPKGFSTEAFF
. | . | TRBJ1-5 | TRBV20-1 | TGCAGTGCTGGGGTTGATCAGCCCCAGCATTTT | CSAGVDQPQHF
. | . | TRBJ1-2 | TRBV7-9 | TGTGCCAGCAGCACCGGGACCGGCCGCGGCTACACCTTC | CASSTGTGRGYTF
once | TRBD2 | TRBJ2-1 | TRBV28 | TGTGCCAGCAGTTTTAGGACTAGCGGGAGTATGGACAATGAGCAGTTCTTC | CASSFRTSGSMDNEQFF
. | TRBD1 | TRBJ1-1 | TRBV5-4 | TGTGCCAGCAGCTGGAGGGAGGCCAGGGGGGTTGGGGCTTTCTTT | CASSWREARGVGAFF
. | . | TRBJ2-1 | TRBV7-9 | TGTGCCAGCAGCCAAGACTTAACGAGCTCCTACAATGAGCAGTTCTTC | CASSQDLTSSYNEQFF
few | . | TRBJ2-1 | TRBV2 | TGTGCCAGCAGTGATGGAGGGGAAAATGAGCAGTTCTTC | CASSDGGENEQFF
. | . | TRBJ1-1 | TRBV5-1 | TGCGCCAGCAGCTTGGCCGTTTCGGGGAACACTGAAGCTTTCTTT | CASSLAVSGNTEAFF
. | . | TRBJ1-3 | TRBV28 | TGTGCCAGCAGTTTACCTAGGCCAGGGCTCTCTGGAAACACCATATATTTT | CASSLPRPGLSGNTIYF
few | TRBD1 | TRBJ2-1 | TRBV19 | TGTGCCAGTAGTTCTACAGGGGATCTCAATGAGCAGTTCTTC | CASSSTGDLNEQFF
. | . | TRBJ1-2 | TRBV11-2 | TGTGCCAGCAGGTCCCCGGGACGGGACTATGGCTACACCTTC | CASRSPGRDYGYTF
. | TRBD1 | TRBJ2-7 | TRBV27 | TGTGCCAGCAGTTTATCGGGACAGAGGTTCTACGAGCAGTACTTC | CASSLSGQRFYEQYF
. | TRBD1 | TRBJ1-1 | TRBV28 | TGTGCCAGCGTAAATGACCTCCCGGGACAGGGGCCGTTATTGAACACTGAAGCTTTCTTT | CASVNDLPGQGPLLNTEAFF
. | TRBD2 | TRBJ2-7 | TRBV19 | TGTGCCAGTAGTATCAGCTCGGCTAGCGGGGACTATGAGCAGTACTTC | CASSISSASGDYEQYF
. | . | TRBJ1-5 | TRBV28 | TGTGCCAGCAGTTTTAATAGCAATCAGCCCCAGCATTTT | CASSFNSNQPQHF
. | TRBD1 | TRBJ2-7 | TRBV6-5 | TGTGCCAGCAGTTATTGGGACAGGGTCTACGAGCAGTACTTC | CASSYWDRVYEQYF
. | . | TRBJ2-3 | TRBV7-9 | TGTGCCAGCAGCTCCCTTTTAGGGCTGGGTAGCACAGATACGCAGTATTTT | CASSSLLGLGSTDTQYF
. | TRBD2 | TRBJ2-3 | TRBV7-9 | TGTGCCAGCAGGATTACGGCGGCTAGCGGGAATACGCAGTATTTT | CASRITAASGNTQYF
. | . | TRBJ1-4 | TRBV2 | TGTGCCAGCAGAACCGGGACCGACGAGGAAAAACTGTTTTTT | CASRTGTDEEKLFF
. | . | TRBJ2-3 | TRBV28 | TGTGCCAGCAGTTCCTTCCTCCCTGACACAGATACGCAGTATTTT | CASSSFLPDTDTQYF
. | . | TRBJ1-2 | TRBV28 | TGTGCCAGCCGATCATCGGGGGCGAATGGCTACACCTTC | CASRSSGANGYTF
. | TRBD2 | TRBJ2-3 | TRBV7-8 | TGTGCCAGCAGCTTGGGACTAGCCACAGATACGCAGTATTTT | CASSLGLATDTQYF
. | . | TRBJ1-3 | TRBV10-3 | TGTGCCATCAGTAGGTTTGGGGATTTATCTGGAAACACCATATATTTT | CAISRFGDLSGNTIYF
. | . | TRBJ1-2 | TRBV29-1 | TGCAGCGCCCGGGGGGGCGCCCATGGCTACACCTTC | CSARGGAHGYTF
. | TRBD2 | TRBJ2-5 | TRBV28 | TGTGCCAGCAGACTCGGACTAGCGGGAGGGCTGGAGACCCAGTACTTC | CASRLGLAGGLETQYF
few | . | TRBJ1-1 | TRBV23-1 | TGCGCCAGCAGTCATGGAGGCACCCTGAACACTGAAGCTTTCTTT | CASSHGGTLNTEAFF
. | TRBD2 | TRBJ2-6 | TRBV28 | TGTGCCAGCAGTTCGGGACTAGCGGCTTCTTTCGCCAACGTCCTGACTTTC | CASSSGLAASFANVLTF
. | . | TRBJ1-5 | TRBV28 | TGTGCCAGCAGTTTACCCGGGGTCAATCAGCCCCAGCATTTT | CASSLPGVNQPQHF